This T cell receptor beta chain was observed in a study of T-cell reconstitution after alpha-beta-depleted transplantation in children. Study results and limitations: Expanded clones from the graft, numbering several hundred, reportedly supplied alpha-beta T cells about two months after transplant.

CDR3 length equals 17 residues. Per the germline V gene, CDR1 is LGHNA and CDR2 is YSLEER. Trimming shortened V by 1 base and J by 0 bases, and 10 bases separated the two germline ends. This clonotype was seen at least ten times. The antigen remains undetermined. During its preparation, the TCRbeta library received unique molecular identifiers. From the PCR reads, TCRdb called clonotypes with MiXCR, one entry per CDR3 protein. Of nearly 200,000 distinct CDR3 sequences listed, about 6% are singletons. The V gene is TRBV4-3, the J gene TRBJ2-6; D is unresolved. The TCR comes from a girl under three years old with combined immunodeficiency, due to receive a stem cell transplant. The sample was PBMCs, taken before TCRalphabeta/CD19-depleted stem cell transplant. CDR3 in DNA: TGCGCCAGCAGCCAAGGGGCCCAGAGCTCTGGGGCCAACGTCCTGACTTTC. Its protein product is CASSQGAQSSGANVLTF.